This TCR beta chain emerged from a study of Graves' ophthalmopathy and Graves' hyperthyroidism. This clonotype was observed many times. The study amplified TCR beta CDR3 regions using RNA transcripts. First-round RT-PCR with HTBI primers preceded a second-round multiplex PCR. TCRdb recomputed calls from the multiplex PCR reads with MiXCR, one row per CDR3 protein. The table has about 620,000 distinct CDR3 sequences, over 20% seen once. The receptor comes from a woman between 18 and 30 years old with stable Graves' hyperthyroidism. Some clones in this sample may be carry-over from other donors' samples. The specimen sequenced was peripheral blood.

CDR3 DNA sequence: TGTGCCAGCAGCCCAACGGCCCTCAACGTCCTGACTTTC. Encoded protein: CASSPTALNVLTF. The chain combines TRBV6-1 with TRBJ2-6; D unclear. Trimming cost V 6 bases and J 9 bases, with 12 bases left between them. Per germline, CDR1 MNHNS and CDR2 SASEGT. CDR3 size: 13 residues.